This T cell receptor (beta chain) was found in a study of circulating CD8 cells and anti-PD-1 response in melanoma. Overall study context: About 45% of the 13 patients had prior targeted therapy or immunotherapy; seven did not. Responders had complete or partial responses; non-responders had stable or progressive disease. Overall study findings and caveats: Patients included both untreated and previously treated individuals. Most experiments lacked replicates.

Live CD3+CD8+TCRalphabeta+ cells were sorted into four subsets by PD-1 and/or TIGIT. TCR libraries were prepared from roughly 15 ng of total RNA with the QIAseq Immune Repertoire TCR panel. TCRdb used MiXCR to reprocess the reads, holding one entry per CDR3 protein. The table has some 1,900 distinct CDR3 sequences, 7% to 9% seen once. By sample share, this clonotype is medium-sized. Its antigen is still unknown. Sequenced material: CD8+ T cells from PBMCs, taken at baseline or after one month of anti-PD-1 therapy (not recorded which). The sequence derives from a human donor with melanoma.

The CDR3 DNA reads TGTGCCAGCCGGGACCCGAACTACGAGCAGTACTTC. Protein product: CASRDPNYEQYF. The V and J genes are TRBV28 and TRBJ2-7; D possibly matches TRBD1 or TRBD2 (5 bases each). CDR1 MDHEN and CDR2 SYDVKM come from the germline V gene. Trimming removed 8 bases from V and 3 bases from J, with 11 bases in between. The CDR3 has 12 amino acids.